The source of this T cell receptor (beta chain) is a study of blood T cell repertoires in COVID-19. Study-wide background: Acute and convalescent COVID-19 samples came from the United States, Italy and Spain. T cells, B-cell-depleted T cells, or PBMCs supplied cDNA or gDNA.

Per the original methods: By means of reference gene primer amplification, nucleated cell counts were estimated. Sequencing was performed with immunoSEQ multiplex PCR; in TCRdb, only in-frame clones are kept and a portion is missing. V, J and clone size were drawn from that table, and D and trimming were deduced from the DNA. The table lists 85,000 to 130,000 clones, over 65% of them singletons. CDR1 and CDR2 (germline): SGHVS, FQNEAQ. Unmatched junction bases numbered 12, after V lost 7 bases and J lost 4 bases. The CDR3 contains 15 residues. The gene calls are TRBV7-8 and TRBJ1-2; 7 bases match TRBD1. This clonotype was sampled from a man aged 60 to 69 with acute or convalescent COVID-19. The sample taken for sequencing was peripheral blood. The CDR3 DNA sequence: TGTGCCAGCACCGTGAGTCTGGGACAGCTCTATGGCTACACCTTC. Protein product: CASTVSLGQLYGYTF.